The 7 T cell receptor beta chains given below trace back to one sample, sequenced in a study of T-cell reconstitution after alpha-beta-depleted transplantation in children. Unique molecular identifiers were used to barcode this TCRbeta library. TCRdb passed the PCR reads through MiXCR, listing each CDR3 protein once. The data hold 190,000 or so distinct CDR3 sequences, with about 6.3% observed a single time. The specimen comprised PBMCs from the stem cell graft donor, sampled from the stem cell graft. The receptors were gathered from a human donor who donated a stem cell graft to a child with Wiskott-Aldrich syndrome.

This rearrangement joins TRBV6-1 to TRBJ1-5; 7 positions agree with TRBD1. The CDR3 spans 17 residues. Germline V gene sequence: CDR1 MNHNS, CDR2 SASEGT. J was trimmed by 4 bases and V by 0 bases; bases with no gene match: 9. DNA for the CDR3: TGTGCCAGCAGTGAAGCGATTACAGGGGCCCAAAATCAGCCCCAGCATTTT. Translating gives CASSEAITGAQNQPQHF.

The table lists this clonotype with many counts. The genes are TRBV5-5 and TRBJ2-7; TRBD2 matches 8 bases. The CDR3 contains 14 residues. V trimming: 3 bases; J trimming: 2 bases; junction bases outside the gene matches: 4. Germline CDR1 is SGHKS and CDR2 is YYEKEE (reference sequence). CDR3: CASSSTSVTYEQYF. The DNA of the CDR3 is TGTGCCAGCAGCTCGACTAGCGTGACCTACGAGCAGTACTTC.

The sample holds many counts of this clonotype. The rearrangement links TRBV4-3 to TRBJ2-5; D may be TRBD2 (6 bases). This CDR3 has 14 amino acids. Trimming left V 5 bases short and J 9 bases short, with 19 bases between. Looked up from germline, CDR1 is LGHNA and CDR2 is YSLEER. Written as DNA, the CDR3 is TGCGCCAGCAGCATATTAGGGAACGCGGGGTCCCAGTACTTC. It codes for CASSILGNAGSQYF.

This clonotype came up many times. V usage is TRBV20-1 and J usage is TRBJ2-5; the D is unclear. Germline CDR1 is DFQATT and CDR2 is SNEGSKA (reference sequence). The length of the CDR3 is 12 residues. The germline V and J ends were trimmed by 6 bases and 5 bases, with 13 bases remaining between them. The CDR3 DNA reads as TGCAGTGCCCTGATGCTCGGGGAGACCCAGTACTTC. Protein sequence: CSALMLGETQYF.

This clonotype was detected ten times or more. CDR3 amino acids: CASSDDRFQPQHF. The CDR3 nucleotides are TGCGCCAGCAGTGACGACAGGTTTCAGCCCCAGCATTTT. The chain has TRBV10-1 and TRBJ1-5; weak D call: TRBD1 (6 bases). This CDR3 contains 13 residues. Trimming cost V 3 bases and J 6 bases, with 9 bases left between them. Germline CDR1 and CDR2: WNHNN and SYGVQD (reference sequence).

This clonotype was counted at least ten times. The J gene is TRBJ1-2, the V gene TRBV7-8; D gene unclear. Germline CDR1 SGHVS, CDR2 FQNEAQ. The CDR3 covers 13 residues. Trimming took 1 base from V and 5 from J, leaving 8 bases between them. The CDR3 loop reads CASSLEAKYGYTF. DNA for the CDR3: TGTGCCAGCAGCTTAGAGGCCAAGTATGGCTACACCTTC.

In its sample, this clonotype was seen many times. This chain connects TRBV12-3 or TRBV12-4 to TRBJ2-1, with 9 nucleotides matching TRBD1. V shed 1 base and J 7 bases; nucleotides not matched to a gene: 5. The CDR3 has 15 residues. For the CDR3, the DNA is TGTGCCAGCAGTTTAGACAGGGGGCGGATGAATGAGCAGTTCTTC. This sequence encodes CASSLDRGRMNEQFF.